These T cell receptor beta chains were read from a single sample in a study of blood T cell repertoires in COVID-19. Only in-frame clones appear in the TCRdb table, and some are missing; sequencing was by immunoSEQ multiplex PCR. The data hold 120,000 to 150,000 clones, with approximately 80% observed a single time. Sequenced input: peripheral blood. These receptors were collected from a human donor with acute or convalescent COVID-19. The donor label of this sample is uncertain. Each CDR3 is given with its conserved first and last residue. Each record gives: clone size, D gene, V gene, J gene, CDR3 protein, CDR3 DNA. A D gene is named only where the DNA matches it firmly. Clone size, where shown, is once, few, many, or a class for clones that have expanded.

>-|-|TRBV3-1/TRBV3-2|TRBJ1-2
CASSQGIANYGYTF
TGTGCCAGCAGCCAAGGCATAGCTAACTATGGCTACACCTTC
>-|-|TRBV7-8|TRBJ2-2
CASSLAQGAGELFF
TGTGCCAGCAGCTTAGCGCAAGGGGCCGGGGAGCTGTTTTTT
>-|TRBD1|TRBV19|TRBJ1-1
CASSRDRGNTEAFF
TGTGCCAGTAGTCGGGACAGGGGGAACACTGAAGCTTTCTTT
>-|-|TRBV7-6|TRBJ1-1
CASSSGGPPDTEAFF
TGTGCCAGCAGCTCCGGGGGACCCCCGGACACTGAAGCTTTCTTT
>-|-|TRBV3-1/TRBV3-2|TRBJ2-5
CASSQEGSFVRTQYF
TGTGCCAGCAGCCAAGAGGGCAGTTTTGTACGGACCCAGTACTTC
>-|TRBD2|TRBV7-2|TRBJ2-7
CASSSWTSGGPRNEQYF
TGTGCCAGCAGCTCCTGGACTAGCGGGGGGCCGAGGAACGAGCAGTACTTC
>-|-|TRBV6-5|TRBJ1-1
CASREGLNEAFF
TGTGCCAGCAGAGAGGGATTGAATGAAGCTTTCTTT
>-|-|TRBV6-1|TRBJ2-3
CASSEAGGIFSTDTQYF
TGTGCCAGCAGTGAAGCCGGAGGAATCTTTAGCACAGATACGCAGTATTTT
>-|-|TRBV27|TRBJ1-5
CASSFGGVQPQHF
TGTGCCAGCAGTTTCGGCGGGGTTCAGCCCCAGCATTTT
>-|TRBD1|TRBV7-8|TRBJ1-3
CASSLFGQGRNTIYF
TGTGCCAGCAGCTTATTTGGACAGGGAAGAAACACCATATATTTT
>-|TRBD2|TRBV6-5|TRBJ2-1
CASRPPAGEQFF
TGTGCCAGCAGGCCTCCAGCGGGGGAGCAGTTCTTC
>-|-|TRBV7-9|TRBJ2-1
CASSFPGVPSHNEQFF
TGTGCCAGCAGCTTCCCAGGGGTACCCTCCCACAATGAGCAGTTCTTC
>-|TRBD1|TRBV19|TRBJ2-7
CASRQGSSYEQYF
TGTGCCTCGAGACAGGGGAGCTCCTACGAGCAGTACTTC
>once|-|TRBV5-5|TRBJ1-2
CASSLQGGDYGYTF
TGTGCCAGCAGCTTGCAAGGAGGGGACTATGGCTACACCTTC
>once|-|TRBV2|TRBJ1-1
CASSGNFGTEAFF
TGTGCCAGCAGTGGAAATTTCGGCACTGAAGCTTTCTTT
>-|TRBD2|TRBV2|TRBJ2-2
CASIPGGLAGANTGELFF
TGTGCCAGCATTCCCGGGGGGCTAGCGGGGGCGAACACCGGGGAGCTGTTTTTT
>-|-|TRBV2|TRBJ2-2
CASSLQESGELFF
TGTGCCAGCAGTTTACAGGAGTCCGGGGAGCTGTTTTTT
>-|TRBD2|TRBV27|TRBJ2-3
CASSSIPGLAGGVDTQYF
TGTGCCAGCAGTTCGATTCCGGGACTAGCGGGGGGGGTAGATACGCAGTATTTT
>-|TRBD1|TRBV27|TRBJ1-1
CATRDSPNTEAFF
TGTGCCACCCGGGACAGCCCGAACACTGAAGCTTTCTTT
>-|TRBD1|TRBV27|TRBJ1-6
CASRIIQGANSPLHF
TGTGCCAGCAGGATCATACAGGGGGCTAATTCACCCCTCCACTTT
>once|-|TRBV30|TRBJ1-6
CAWRTTLRRSPLHF
TGTGCCTGGCGGACAACCTTGAGGCGGTCACCCCTCCACTTT
>-|-|TRBV7-3|TRBJ2-3
CASSLGGGPSTDTQYF
TGTGCCAGCAGCTTAGGCGGGGGCCCTAGCACAGATACGCAGTATTTT
>-|-|TRBV5-1|TRBJ1-1
CASSPETATEAFF
TGCGCCAGCAGCCCTGAGACAGCCACTGAAGCTTTCTTT
>-|TRBD2|TRBV19|TRBJ2-3
CASSAGGERRTQYF
TGTGCCAGCAGCGCGGGGGGGGAACGAAGGACGCAGTATTTT
>few|TRBD1|TRBV5-6|TRBJ1-5
CASSLAGKGGIHQPQHF
TGTGCCAGCAGCTTGGCGGGTAAAGGGGGCATCCATCAGCCCCAGCATTTT
>-|-|TRBV2|TRBJ1-2
CASSEGQVYGYTF
TGTGCCAGCAGTGAGGGTCAGGTCTATGGCTACACCTTC
>-|-|TRBV2|TRBJ2-3
CASSGGEPDTQYF
TGTGCCAGCAGTGGGGGGGAACCAGATACGCAGTATTTT
>-|TRBD1|TRBV9|TRBJ2-1
CASSVRGQGPNEQFF
TGTGCCAGCAGCGTAAGGGGACAGGGCCCCAATGAGCAGTTCTTC
>once|TRBD2|TRBV27|TRBJ2-1
CASSPWTAGGNEQFF
TGTGCCAGCAGTCCCTGGACGGCGGGGGGCAATGAGCAGTTCTTC
>-|-|TRBV7-9|TRBJ1-4
CASSPGTINEKLFF
TGTGCCAGCAGCCCAGGGACAATTAATGAAAAACTGTTTTTT
>-|-|TRBV3-1/TRBV3-2|TRBJ1-3
CASSQETVFSGNTIYF
TGTGCCAGCAGCCAAGAGACAGTCTTCTCTGGAAACACCATATATTTT
>once|TRBD1|TRBV18|TRBJ1-2
CASLTGTYGYTF
TGTGCCAGCCTGACAGGGACCTATGGCTACACCTTC
>-|-|TRBV6-1|TRBJ1-2
CASSELTGPVGYGYTF
TGTGCCAGCAGTGAACTAACAGGGCCAGTAGGCTATGGCTACACCTTC
>-|-|TRBV5-5|TRBJ2-3
CASRLRDTSTDTQYF
TGTGCCAGCAGGCTCCGGGACACGAGCACAGATACGCAGTATTTT
>few|TRBD1|TRBV11-1|TRBJ1-1
CASSPRDRPNTEAFF
TGTGCCAGCAGCCCCCGGGACAGACCTAACACTGAAGCTTTCTTT
>-|TRBD1|TRBV5-1|TRBJ2-1
CASSLRGPDEQFF
TGCGCCAGCAGCTTAAGGGGGCCTGATGAGCAGTTCTTC
>few|-|TRBV6-5|TRBJ2-7
CASSYTAGRYSYEQYF
TGTGCCAGCAGTTATACGGCAGGGAGGTATTCCTACGAGCAGTACTTC
>-|TRBD1|TRBV24-1|TRBJ2-2
CATSATGLTGELFF
TGTGCCACCAGTGCGACAGGGCTCACCGGGGAGCTGTTTTTT
>-|-|TRBV19|TRBJ1-3
CASREALSGNTIYF
TGTGCCAGTCGAGAGGCCCTATCTGGAAACACCATATATTTT
>-|-|TRBV3-1/TRBV3-2|TRBJ2-3
CASSQDSYEGTDTQYF
TGTGCCAGCAGCCAAGATTCCTACGAGGGCACAGATACGCAGTATTTT
>-|TRBD1|TRBV27|TRBJ1-2
CASSLDRGRGYGYTF
TGTGCCAGCAGTTTAGACAGGGGGCGAGGCTATGGCTACACCTTC
>-|TRBD1|TRBV30|TRBJ2-1
CAWRRPGQGGYNEQFF
TGTGCCTGGAGACGGCCGGGACAGGGGGGTTACAATGAGCAGTTCTTC
>-|-|TRBV24-1|TRBJ2-2
CATSDRPTGIKSNTGELFF
TGTGCCACCAGTGATCGTCCTACAGGGATTAAATCTAACACCGGGGAGCTGTTTTTT
>-|TRBD1|TRBV11-2|TRBJ1-1
CASSLGWDRGEVTEAFF
TGTGCCAGCAGCTTAGGTTGGGACAGGGGGGAGGTAACTGAAGCTTTCTTT
>-|-|TRBV20-1|TRBJ2-1
CSARFYNEQFF
TGCAGTGCTAGATTTTATAATGAGCAGTTCTTC
>-|TRBD2|TRBV6-1|TRBJ2-3
CASSGLKGQAGPTDTQYF
TGTGCCAGCAGTGGACTTAAGGGCCAAGCGGGGCCCACAGATACGCAGTATTTT
>-|-|TRBV14|TRBJ2-2
CASSQVVTGRNTGELFF
TGTGCCAGCAGCCAAGTGGTCACAGGGAGGAACACCGGGGAGCTGTTTTTT
>-|-|TRBV9|TRBJ2-5
CASSPRQQETQYF
TGTGCCAGCAGCCCTCGACAGCAAGAGACCCAGTACTTC
>-|-|TRBV11-3|TRBJ2-2
CASSFSNTGELFF
TGTGCCAGCAGCTTTAGCAACACCGGGGAGCTGTTTTTT
>-|-|TRBV6-5|TRBJ2-1
CASSYAGLKNEQFF
TGTGCCAGCAGTTACGCGGGATTAAAAAATGAGCAGTTCTTC
>-|TRBD2|TRBV6-1|TRBJ2-3
CASSERRRGGTDTQYF
TGTGCCAGCAGTGAACGACGGCGGGGGGGCACAGATACGCAGTATTTT
>-|TRBD2|TRBV7-9|TRBJ2-1
CASSLAAGGPNEQFF
TGTGCCAGCAGCTTAGCGGCGGGGGGGCCGAATGAGCAGTTCTTC